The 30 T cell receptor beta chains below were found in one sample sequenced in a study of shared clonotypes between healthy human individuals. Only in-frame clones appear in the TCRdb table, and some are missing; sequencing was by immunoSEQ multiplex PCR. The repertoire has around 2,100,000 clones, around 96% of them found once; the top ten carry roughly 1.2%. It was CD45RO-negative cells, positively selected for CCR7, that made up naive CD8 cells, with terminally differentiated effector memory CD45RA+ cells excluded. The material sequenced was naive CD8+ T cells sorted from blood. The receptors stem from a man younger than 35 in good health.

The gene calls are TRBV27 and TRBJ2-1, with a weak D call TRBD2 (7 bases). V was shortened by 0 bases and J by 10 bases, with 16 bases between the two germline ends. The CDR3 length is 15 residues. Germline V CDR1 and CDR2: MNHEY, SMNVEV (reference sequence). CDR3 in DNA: TGTGCCAGCAGTTTATCGGCGGGGGCGGGTTGGGAGCAGTTCTTC. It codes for CASSLSAGAGWEQFF.

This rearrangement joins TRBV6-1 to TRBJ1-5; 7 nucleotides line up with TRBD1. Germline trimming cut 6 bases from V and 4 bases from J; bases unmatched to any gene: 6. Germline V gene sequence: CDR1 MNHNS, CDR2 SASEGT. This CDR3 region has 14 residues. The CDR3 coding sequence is TGTGCCAGCAGCTACAGGGGTGGGAATCAGCCCCAGCATTTT. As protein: CASSYRGGNQPQHF.

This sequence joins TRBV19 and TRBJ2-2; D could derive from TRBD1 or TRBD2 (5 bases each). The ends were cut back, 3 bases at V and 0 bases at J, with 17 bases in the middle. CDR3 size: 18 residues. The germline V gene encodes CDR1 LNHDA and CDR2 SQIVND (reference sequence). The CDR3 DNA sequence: TGTGCCAGTAGTATTAGATGGGACGCTGGCGCGAACACCGGGGAGCTGTTTTTT. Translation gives CASSIRWDAGANTGELFF. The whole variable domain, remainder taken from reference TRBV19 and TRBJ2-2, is DGGITQSPKYLFRKEGQNVTLSCEQNLNHDAMYWYRQDPGQGLRLIYYSQIVNDFQKGDIAEGYSVSREKKESFPLTVTSAQKNPTAFYLCASSIRWDAGANTGELFFGEGSRLTVL.

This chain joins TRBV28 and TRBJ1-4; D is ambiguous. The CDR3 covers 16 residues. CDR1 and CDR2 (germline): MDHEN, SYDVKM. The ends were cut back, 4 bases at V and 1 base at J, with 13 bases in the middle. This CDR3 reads CASSSFQEITNEKLFF. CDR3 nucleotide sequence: TGTGCCAGCAGTTCTTTTCAGGAGATAACTAATGAAAAACTGTTTTTT.

Here the CDR3 DNA reads TGCGCCAGCAGCCAAGATGGGGCAGGTTCCAACGAGCAGTACTTC. It yields the protein CASSQDGAGSNEQYF. The chain joins TRBV4-3 to TRBJ2-7, with D possibly being TRBD1 (5 bases). The V and J ends lost 0 bases and 5 bases respectively, with 14 bases between them. Germline V gene sequence: CDR1 LGHNA, CDR2 YSLEER. This CDR3 has 15 residues.

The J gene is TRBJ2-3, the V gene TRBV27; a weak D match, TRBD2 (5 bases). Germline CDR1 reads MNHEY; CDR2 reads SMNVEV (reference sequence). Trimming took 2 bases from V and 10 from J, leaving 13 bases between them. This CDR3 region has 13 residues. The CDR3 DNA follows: TGTGCCAGCAGTTTAGTGGGGAGTGGGGCGCAGTATTTT. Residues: CASSLVGSGAQYF.

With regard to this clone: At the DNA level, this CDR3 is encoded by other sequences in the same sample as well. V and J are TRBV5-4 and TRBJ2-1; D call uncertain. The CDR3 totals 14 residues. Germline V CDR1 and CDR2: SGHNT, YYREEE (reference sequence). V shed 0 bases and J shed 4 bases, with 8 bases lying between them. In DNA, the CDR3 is TGTGCCAGCAGCTTGGGAGGCTCTTACAATGAGCAGTTCTTC. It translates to CASSLGGSYNEQFF.

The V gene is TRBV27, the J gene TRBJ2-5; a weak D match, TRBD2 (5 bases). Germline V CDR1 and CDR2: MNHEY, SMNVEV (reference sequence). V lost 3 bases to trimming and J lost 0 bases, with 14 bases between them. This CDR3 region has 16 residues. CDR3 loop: CASSFYPAENQETQYF. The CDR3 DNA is TGTGCCAGCAGTTTTTACCCAGCGGAGAACCAAGAGACCCAGTACTTC.

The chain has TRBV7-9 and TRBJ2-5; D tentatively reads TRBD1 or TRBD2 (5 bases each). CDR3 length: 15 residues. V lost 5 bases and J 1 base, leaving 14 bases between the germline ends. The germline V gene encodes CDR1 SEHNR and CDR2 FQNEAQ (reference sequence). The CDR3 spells CASSRILGTQETQYF. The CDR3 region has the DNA TGTGCCAGCAGCCGTATTTTGGGGACCCAAGAGACCCAGTACTTC.

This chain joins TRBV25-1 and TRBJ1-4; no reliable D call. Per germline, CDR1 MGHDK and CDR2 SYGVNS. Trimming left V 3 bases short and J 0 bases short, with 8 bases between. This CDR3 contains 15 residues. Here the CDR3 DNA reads TGTGCCAGCAGTGAGACCTCGGCAACTAATGAAAAACTGTTTTTT. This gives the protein CASSETSATNEKLFF.

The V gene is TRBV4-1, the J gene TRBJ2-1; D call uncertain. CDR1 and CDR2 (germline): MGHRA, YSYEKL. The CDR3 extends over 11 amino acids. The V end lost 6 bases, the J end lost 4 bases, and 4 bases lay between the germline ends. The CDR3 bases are TGCGCCAGCAGGCTGTACAATGAGCAGTTCTTC. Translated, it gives CASRLYNEQFF.

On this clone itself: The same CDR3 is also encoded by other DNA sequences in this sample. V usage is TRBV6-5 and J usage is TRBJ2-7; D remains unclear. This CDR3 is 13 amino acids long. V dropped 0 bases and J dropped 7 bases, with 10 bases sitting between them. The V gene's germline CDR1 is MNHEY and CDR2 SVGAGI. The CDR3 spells CASSYSVAREQYF. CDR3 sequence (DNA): TGTGCCAGCAGTTACTCGGTGGCACGGGAGCAGTACTTC.

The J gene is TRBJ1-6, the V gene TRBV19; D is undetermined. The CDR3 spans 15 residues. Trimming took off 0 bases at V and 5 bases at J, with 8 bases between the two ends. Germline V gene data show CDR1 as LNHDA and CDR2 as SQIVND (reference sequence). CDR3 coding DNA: TGTGCCAGTAGTATAGATTACCCGAATAATTCACCCCTCCACTTT. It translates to CASSIDYPNNSPLHF.

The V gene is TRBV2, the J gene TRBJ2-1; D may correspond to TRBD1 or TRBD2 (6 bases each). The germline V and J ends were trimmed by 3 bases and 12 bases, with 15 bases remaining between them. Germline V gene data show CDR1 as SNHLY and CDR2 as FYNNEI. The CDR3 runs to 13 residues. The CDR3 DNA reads TGTGCCAGCAGTGACATGGGGGGCTACGGGCAGTTCTTC. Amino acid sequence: CASSDMGGYGQFF.

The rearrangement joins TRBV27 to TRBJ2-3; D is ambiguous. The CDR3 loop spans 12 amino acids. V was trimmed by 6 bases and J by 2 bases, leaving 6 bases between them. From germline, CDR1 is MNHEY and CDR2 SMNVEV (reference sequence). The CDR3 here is CASRNSTDTQYF. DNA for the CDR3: TGTGCCAGCAGAAACTCCACAGATACGCAGTATTTT.

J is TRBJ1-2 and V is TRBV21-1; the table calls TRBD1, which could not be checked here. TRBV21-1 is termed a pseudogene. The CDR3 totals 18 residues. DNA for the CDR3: TGTGCCAGCAGCAAAGGATTGGCGGCACAGGGGGCCGCCTATGGCTACACCTTC. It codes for CASSKGLAAQGAAYGYTF.

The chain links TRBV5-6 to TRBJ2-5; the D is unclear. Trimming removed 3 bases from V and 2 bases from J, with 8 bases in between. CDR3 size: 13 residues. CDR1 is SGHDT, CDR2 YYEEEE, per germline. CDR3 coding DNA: TGTGCCAGCAGCTGGACGGAACAAGAGACCCAGTACTTC. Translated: CASSWTEQETQYF.

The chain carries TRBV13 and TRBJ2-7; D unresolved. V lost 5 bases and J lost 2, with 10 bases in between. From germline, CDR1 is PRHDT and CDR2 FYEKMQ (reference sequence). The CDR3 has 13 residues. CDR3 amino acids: CASSGPSTYEQYF. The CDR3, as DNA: TGTGCCAGCAGCGGGCCATCCACCTACGAGCAGTACTTC. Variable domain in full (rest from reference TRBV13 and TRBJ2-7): AAGVIQSPRHLIKEKRETATLKCYPIPRHDTVYWYQQGPGQDPQFLISFYEKMQSDKGSIPDRFSAQQFSDYHSELNMSSLELGDSALYFCASSGPSTYEQYFGPGTRLTVT.

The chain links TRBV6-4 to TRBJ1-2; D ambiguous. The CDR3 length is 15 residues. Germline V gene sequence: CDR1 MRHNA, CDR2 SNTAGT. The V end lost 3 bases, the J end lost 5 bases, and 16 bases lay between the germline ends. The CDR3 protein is CASSEVPGDRYGYTF. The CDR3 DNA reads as TGTGCCAGCAGTGAGGTCCCGGGAGACCGTTATGGCTACACCTTC.

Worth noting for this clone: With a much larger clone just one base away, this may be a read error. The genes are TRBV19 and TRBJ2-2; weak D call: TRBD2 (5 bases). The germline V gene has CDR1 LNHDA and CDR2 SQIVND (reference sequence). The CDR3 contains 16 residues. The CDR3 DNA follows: TGTGTCAGTAGTATGCGTGTACTAGCGAACACCGGGGAGCTGTTTTTT. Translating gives CVSSMRVLANTGELFF.

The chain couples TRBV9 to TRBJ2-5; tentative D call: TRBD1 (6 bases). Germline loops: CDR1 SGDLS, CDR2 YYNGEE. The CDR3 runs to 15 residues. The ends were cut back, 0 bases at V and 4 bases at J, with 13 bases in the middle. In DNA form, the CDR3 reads TGTGCCAGCAGCGTAGGTGAGGGGGTGAGAGAGACCCAGTACTTC. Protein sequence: CASSVGEGVRETQYF.

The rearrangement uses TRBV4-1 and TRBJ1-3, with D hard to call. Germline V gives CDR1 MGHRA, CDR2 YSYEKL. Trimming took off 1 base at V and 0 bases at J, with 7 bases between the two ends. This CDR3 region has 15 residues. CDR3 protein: CASSQGHSSGNTIYF. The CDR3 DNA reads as TGCGCCAGCAGCCAAGGACACTCCTCTGGAAACACCATATATTTT.

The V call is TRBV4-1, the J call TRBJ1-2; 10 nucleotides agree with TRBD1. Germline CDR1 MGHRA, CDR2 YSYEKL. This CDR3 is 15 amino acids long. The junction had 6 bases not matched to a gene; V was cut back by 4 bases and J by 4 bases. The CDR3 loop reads CASSLLDRGPYGYTF. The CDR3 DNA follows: TGCGCCAGCAGCCTCCTAGACAGGGGGCCCTATGGCTACACCTTC.

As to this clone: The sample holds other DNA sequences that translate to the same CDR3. CDR3 in DNA: TGTGCCAGCAGCTCACTAGCGGGAGAGGCAGATACGCAGTATTTT. Protein product: CASSSLAGEADTQYF. The chain uses TRBV7-9 and TRBJ2-3; 11 positions agree with TRBD2. Germline V gene data show CDR1 as SEHNR and CDR2 as FQNEAQ (reference sequence). This CDR3 has 15 amino acids. V lost 4 bases to trimming and J lost 4 bases; unmatched junction nucleotides: 4.

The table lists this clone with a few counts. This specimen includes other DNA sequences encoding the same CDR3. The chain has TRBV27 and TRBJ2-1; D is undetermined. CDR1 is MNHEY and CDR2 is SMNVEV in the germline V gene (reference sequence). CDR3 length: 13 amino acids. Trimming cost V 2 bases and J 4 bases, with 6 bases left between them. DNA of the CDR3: TGTGCCAGCAGTTTAGGCGGATACAATGAGCAGTTCTTC. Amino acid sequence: CASSLGGYNEQFF.

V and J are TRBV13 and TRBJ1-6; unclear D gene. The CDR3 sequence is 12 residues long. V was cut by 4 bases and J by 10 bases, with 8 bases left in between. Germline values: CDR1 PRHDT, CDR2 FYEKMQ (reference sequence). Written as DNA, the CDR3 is TGTGCCAGCAGCTCTCGGGCCTCACCCCTCCACTTT. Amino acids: CASSSRASPLHF.

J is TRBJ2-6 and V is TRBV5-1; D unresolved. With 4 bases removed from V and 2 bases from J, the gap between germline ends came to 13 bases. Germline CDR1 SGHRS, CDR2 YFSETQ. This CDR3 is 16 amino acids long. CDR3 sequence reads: CASSRAPEAGANVLTF. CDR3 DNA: TGCGCCAGCAGCCGAGCCCCAGAAGCTGGGGCCAACGTCCTGACTTTC.

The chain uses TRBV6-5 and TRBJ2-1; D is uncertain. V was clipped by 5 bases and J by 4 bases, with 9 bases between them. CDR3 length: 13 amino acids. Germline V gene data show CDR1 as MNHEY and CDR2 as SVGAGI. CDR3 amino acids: CASSALVYNEQFF. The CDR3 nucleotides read TGTGCCAGCAGTGCCCTGGTATACAATGAGCAGTTCTTC.

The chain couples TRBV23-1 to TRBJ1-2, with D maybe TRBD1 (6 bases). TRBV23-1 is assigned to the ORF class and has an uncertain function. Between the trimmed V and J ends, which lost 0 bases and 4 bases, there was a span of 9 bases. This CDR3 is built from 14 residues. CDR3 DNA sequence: TGCGCCAGCAGTCAATCGGTCAGGGGCTATGGCTACACCTTC. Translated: CASSQSVRGYGYTF.

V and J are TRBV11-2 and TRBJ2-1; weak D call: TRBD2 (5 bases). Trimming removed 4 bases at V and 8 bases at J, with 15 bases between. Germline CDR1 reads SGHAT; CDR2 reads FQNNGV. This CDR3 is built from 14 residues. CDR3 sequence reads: CASSYGDGLDEQFF. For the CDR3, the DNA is TGTGCCAGCAGCTACGGGGATGGGTTAGATGAGCAGTTCTTC. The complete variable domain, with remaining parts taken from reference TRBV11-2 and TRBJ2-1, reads EAGVAQSPRYKIIEKRQSVAFWCNPISGHATLYWYQQILGQGPKLLIQFQNNGVVDDSQLPKDRFSAERLKGVDSTLKIQPAKLEDSAVYLCASSYGDGLDEQFFGPGTRLTVL.